This T cell receptor (beta chain) was obtained from a study of cytomegalovirus exposure and HLA in healthy donors. At the level of the study: Of some 400 genotyped donors, roughly 86% clustered with self-reported Caucasian donors.

V gave up 5 bases and J gave up 2 bases; unmatched junction bases: 5. This CDR3 comprises 15 residues. Per the germline V gene, CDR1 is SGHVS and CDR2 is FNYEAQ. Broader study findings: Rare TCR sequences dominated, though some public TCRs recurred in many donors.

PCR amplification relied on 60 Vbeta primers (plus 13 Jbeta primers). In the source study's methods: As a later analysis found, there were 78 million or so unique TCR beta chains, of which roughly 11 million were shared. Produced via immunoSEQ multiplex PCR; TCRdb's table is partial and in-frame only. V and J calls and clone size are as listed in that table; D and trimming were resolved from the DNA. The sample holds about 140,000 clones, 75% to 80% seen once. This clone was counted only a few times. Its target is unknown. Healthy bone marrow donors made up the donors. The V call is TRBV7-6, the J call TRBJ2-5, with 10 bases aligning to TRBD2. What was sequenced was PBMCs. This clonotype was sampled from a woman aged 25-40 years in good health and CMV-seronegative. The CDR3 DNA sequence: TGTGCCAGCAGCCTTGGGACTAGCGATCAAGAGACCCAGTACTTC. Residues: CASSLGTSDQETQYF.